The sequence of this TCR beta chain was determined in a study of T-cell memory formation after mild COVID-19. Study-level findings and limits: Specificity for SARS-CoV-2 was not confirmed among the second-wave clones peaking on day 37.

This clonotype showed up just a few times. Its antigen is undetermined. This CDR3 spans 14 amino acids. V trimming: 3 bases; J trimming: 2 bases; junction bases outside the gene matches: 5. Germline loops: CDR1 SQVTM, CDR2 ANQGSEA. TCRdb re-derived calls from the 5' RACE reads in MiXCR, one entry per CDR3 protein. Altogether around 370,000 distinct CDR3 sequences are present, roughly 21% being singletons, with the ten largest covering approximately 12%. The chain uses TRBV29-1 and TRBJ2-7; 9 positions match TRBD1. The sequenced sample was PBMCs or a T cell subset sorted from them (not recorded which). The TCR originated in an adult woman who had mild COVID-19 (a few samples of this study predate the infection). Cell type and time point are not known. The CDR3 DNA follows: TGCAGCGTTGACGAGGGACAGGGCACCTACGAGCAGTACTTC. It specifies CSVDEGQGTYEQYF.